This T cell receptor (beta chain) was recovered during a study of vaccination and CD4 T cells after COVID-19. Study summary: The authors used overlapping spike peptides from SARS-CoV-2, HCoV-NL63, HCoV-OC43 and HCoV-229E to stimulate cells.

Stated treatment: roughly 11-day PBMC culture with coronavirus spike peptide pools or control peptides (ViraFEST assay). ViraFEST sequenced TCRs after peptide-pool expansion of antigen-specific T cells. Researchers used the Oncomine TCR Beta short-read assay to sequence DNA from cultured CD4+ T cells. MiXCR, run by TCRdb on the PCR reads, gives a single entry per CDR3 protein. The table has more than 9,000 distinct CDR3 sequences, roughly 25% seen once. A note on this clonotype: Its target is not known.

Deletions cut 3 bases from V and 1 base from J, with 3 bases between. Germline lookup yields CDR1 SGHDN and CDR2 FVKESK. The CDR3 extends over 12 amino acids. This material consisted of CD4+ T cells from blood, cultured in vitro, taken before SARS-CoV-2 vaccination. This receptor was identified in a human donor who received a COVID-19 vaccine. This chain uses TRBV14 with TRBJ2-5, with D unresolved. CDR3 DNA sequence: TGTGCCAGCAGCCAGATCCAAGAGACCCAGTACTTC. Translation gives CASSQIQETQYF.